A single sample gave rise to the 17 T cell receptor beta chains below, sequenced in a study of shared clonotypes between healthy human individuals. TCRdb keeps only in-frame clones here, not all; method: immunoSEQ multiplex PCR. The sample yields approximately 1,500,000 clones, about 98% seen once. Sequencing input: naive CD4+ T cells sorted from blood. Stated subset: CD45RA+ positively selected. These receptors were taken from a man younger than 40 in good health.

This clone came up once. The CDR3 region is CASSLPGGPATQYF. The DNA of the CDR3 is TGTGCCAGCAGCCTACCGGGAGGGCCTGCGACCCAGTACTTC. The chain recombines TRBV6-5 with TRBJ2-5, with 8 bases identical to TRBD2. This CDR3 has 14 residues. The V segment lost 6 bases and the J segment 7 bases; nucleotides outside the gene matches: 10. Germline CDR1 is MNHEY and CDR2 is SVGAGI.

The CDR3 loop reads CASSSIAGIYEQYF. The CDR3 DNA sequence: TGTGCCAGCAGCTCCATAGCGGGAATTTACGAGCAGTACTTC. J is TRBJ2-7 and V is TRBV7-6; 8 bases map to TRBD2. CDR3 length: 14 residues. Germline CDR1 and CDR2: SGHVS and FNYEAQ. V lost 4 bases, J lost 4 bases, and 6 bases stayed unmatched. The full variable domain, in which reference TRBV7-6 and TRBJ2-7 provide the parts outside the CDR3, is GAGVSQSPRYKVTKRGQDVALRCDPISGHVSLYWYRQALGQGPEFLTYFNYEAQQDKSGLPNDRFSAERPEGSISTLTIQRTEQRDSAMYRCASSSIAGIYEQYFGPGTRLTVT.

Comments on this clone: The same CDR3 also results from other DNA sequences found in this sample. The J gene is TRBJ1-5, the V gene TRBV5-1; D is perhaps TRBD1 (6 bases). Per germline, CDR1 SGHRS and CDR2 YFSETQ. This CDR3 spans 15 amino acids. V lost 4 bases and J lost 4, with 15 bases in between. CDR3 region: CASSPGGGTNQPQHF. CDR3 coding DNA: TGCGCCAGCAGCCCTGGGGGCGGGACTAATCAGCCCCAGCATTTT.

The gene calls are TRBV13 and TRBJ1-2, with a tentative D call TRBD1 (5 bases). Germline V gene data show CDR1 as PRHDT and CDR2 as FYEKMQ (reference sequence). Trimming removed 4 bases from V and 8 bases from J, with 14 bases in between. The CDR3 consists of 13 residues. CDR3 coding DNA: TGTGCCAGCAGCTCAGGTGGCCGGGGCGGCTACACCTTC. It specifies CASSSGGRGGYTF.

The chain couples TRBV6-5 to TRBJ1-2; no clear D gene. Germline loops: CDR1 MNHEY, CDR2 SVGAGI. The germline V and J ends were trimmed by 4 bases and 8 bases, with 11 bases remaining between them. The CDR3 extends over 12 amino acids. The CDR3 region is CASSSPIWGYTF. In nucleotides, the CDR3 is TGTGCCAGCAGTTCTCCGATTTGGGGCTACACCTTC.

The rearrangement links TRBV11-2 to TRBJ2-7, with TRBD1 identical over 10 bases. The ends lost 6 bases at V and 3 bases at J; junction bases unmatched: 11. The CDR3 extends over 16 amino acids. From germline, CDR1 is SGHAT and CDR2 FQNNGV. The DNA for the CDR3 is TGTGCCAGCAGGACTCTGTGGGACAGGGGCCACTACGAGCAGTACTTC. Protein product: CASRTLWDRGHYEQYF. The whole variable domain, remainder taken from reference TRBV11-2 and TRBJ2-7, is EAGVAQSPRYKIIEKRQSVAFWCNPISGHATLYWYQQILGQGPKLLIQFQNNGVVDDSQLPKDRFSAERLKGVDSTLKIQPAKLEDSAVYLCASRTLWDRGHYEQYFGPGTRLTVT.

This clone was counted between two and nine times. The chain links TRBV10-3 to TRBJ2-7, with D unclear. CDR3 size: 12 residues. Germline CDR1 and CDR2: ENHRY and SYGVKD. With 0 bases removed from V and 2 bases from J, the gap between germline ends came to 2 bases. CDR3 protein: CAISESTYEQYF. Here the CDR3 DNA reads TGTGCCATCAGTGAGTCGACCTACGAGCAGTACTTC.

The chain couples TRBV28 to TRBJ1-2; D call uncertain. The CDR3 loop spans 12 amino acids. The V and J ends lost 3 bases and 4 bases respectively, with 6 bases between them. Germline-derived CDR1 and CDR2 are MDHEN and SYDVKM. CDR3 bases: TGTGCCAGCAGTTTTGACCGCTATGGCTACACCTTC. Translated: CASSFDRYGYTF.

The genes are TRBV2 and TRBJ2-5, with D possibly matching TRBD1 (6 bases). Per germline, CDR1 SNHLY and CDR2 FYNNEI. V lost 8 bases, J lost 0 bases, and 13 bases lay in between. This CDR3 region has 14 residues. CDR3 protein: CASSPGTYQETQYF. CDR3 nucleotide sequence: TGTGCCAGCTCACCCGGGACATACCAAGAGACCCAGTACTTC.

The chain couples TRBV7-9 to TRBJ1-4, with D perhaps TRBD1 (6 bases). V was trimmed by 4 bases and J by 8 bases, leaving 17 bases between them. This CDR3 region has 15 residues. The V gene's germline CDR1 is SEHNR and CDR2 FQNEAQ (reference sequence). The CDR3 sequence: CASSSPRGLLEKLFF. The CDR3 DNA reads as TGTGCCAGCAGCTCGCCCAGGGGCCTCTTGGAAAAACTGTTTTTT.

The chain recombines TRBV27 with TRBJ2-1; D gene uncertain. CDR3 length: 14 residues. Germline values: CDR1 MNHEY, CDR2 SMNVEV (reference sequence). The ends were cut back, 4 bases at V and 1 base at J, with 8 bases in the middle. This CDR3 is CASSYSASYNEQFF. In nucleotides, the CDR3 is TGTGCCAGCAGTTACAGCGCATCCTACAATGAGCAGTTCTTC.

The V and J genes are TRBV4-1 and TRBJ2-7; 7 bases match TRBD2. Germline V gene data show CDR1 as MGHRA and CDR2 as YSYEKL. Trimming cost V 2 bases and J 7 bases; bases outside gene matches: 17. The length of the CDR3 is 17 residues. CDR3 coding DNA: TGCGCCAGCAGCCAAAGGTTCAGCGGGAAGGCTTATGATGAGCAGTACTTC. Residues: CASSQRFSGKAYDEQYF.

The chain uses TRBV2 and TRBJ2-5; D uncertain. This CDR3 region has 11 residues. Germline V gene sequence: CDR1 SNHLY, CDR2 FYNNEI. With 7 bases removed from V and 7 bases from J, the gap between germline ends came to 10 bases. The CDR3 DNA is TGTGCCAGCACCCAACGGTGGACCCAGTACTTC. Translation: CASTQRWTQYF.

DNA of the CDR3: TGTGCCGCCTTAGGCCAGGGAACCTACGAGCAGTACTTC. Encoded protein: CAALGQGTYEQYF. The V and J genes are TRBV2 and TRBJ2-7, with D maybe TRBD1 (5 bases). Trimming left V 11 bases short and J 2 bases short, with 16 bases between. The CDR3 contains 13 residues. Germline V CDR1 and CDR2: SNHLY, FYNNEI.

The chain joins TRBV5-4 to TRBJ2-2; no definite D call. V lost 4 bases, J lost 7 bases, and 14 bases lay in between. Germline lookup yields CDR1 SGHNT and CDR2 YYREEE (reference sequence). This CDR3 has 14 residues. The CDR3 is CASSPDTWGGELFF. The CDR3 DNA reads TGTGCCAGCAGCCCTGACACGTGGGGCGGGGAGCTGTTTTTT.

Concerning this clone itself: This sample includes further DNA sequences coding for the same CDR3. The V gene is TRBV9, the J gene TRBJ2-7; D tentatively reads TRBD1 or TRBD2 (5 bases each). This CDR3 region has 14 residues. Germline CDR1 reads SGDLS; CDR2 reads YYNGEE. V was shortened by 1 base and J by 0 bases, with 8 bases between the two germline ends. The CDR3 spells CASSVSGTSYEQYF. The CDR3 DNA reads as TGTGCCAGCAGCGTATCAGGGACCTCCTACGAGCAGTACTTC.

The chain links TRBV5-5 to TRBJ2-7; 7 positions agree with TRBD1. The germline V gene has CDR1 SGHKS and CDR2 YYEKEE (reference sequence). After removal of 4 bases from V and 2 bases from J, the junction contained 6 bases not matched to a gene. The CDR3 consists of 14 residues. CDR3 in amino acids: CASSKGQSTYEQYF. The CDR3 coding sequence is TGTGCCAGCAGCAAGGGACAGAGTACCTACGAGCAGTACTTC.